This is a list of T cell receptor beta chains from one sample in a study of cytomegalovirus exposure and HLA in healthy donors. The repertoire was sequenced with immunoSEQ multiplex PCR; TCRdb's copy has only in-frame clones and lacks some. The table includes around 200,000 clones, 75% to 85% detected once. The specimen was PBMCs. These receptors were taken from a woman aged 40 to 50 in good health and CMV-seronegative. CDR3s include the opening cysteine and the closing phenylalanine or tryptophan. The D gene is left open where the match is weak. Size is omitted from some rows. Given values are once, few, many or a class for expanded clones.

TRBD2,TRBV5-1,TRBJ2-1,NA,CASSLPGLADEQFF,TGCGCCAGCAGCCTACCGGGACTAGCCGATGAGCAGTTCTTC
TRBD1,TRBV19,TRBJ1-5,NA,CASSIGYRGPSNQPQHF,TGTGCCAGTAGTATAGGGTACAGGGGCCCAAGCAATCAGCCCCAGCATTTT
NA,TRBV7-9,TRBJ1-1,NA,CASKDGGTSAFF,TGTGCCAGCAAAGACGGCGGAACCTCGGCTTTCTTT
TRBD1,TRBV30,TRBJ1-5,NA,CAWRTGGNQPQHF,TGTGCCTGGAGGACAGGGGGAAATCAGCCCCAGCATTTT
NA,TRBV5-1,TRBJ1-6,NA,CASSLRVRESSYNSPLHF,TGCGCCAGCAGCTTGAGGGTTCGGGAGAGCTCCTATAATTCACCCCTCCACTTT
TRBD2,TRBV13,TRBJ2-1,NA,CASSLKIAGYDEQFF,TGTGCCAGCAGCTTAAAGATAGCGGGATACGATGAGCAGTTCTTC
NA,TRBV30,TRBJ1-6,NA,CAWSLTGGGVYNSPLHF,TGTGCCTGGAGCCTTACGGGGGGAGGGGTTTATAATTCACCCCTCCACTTT
NA,TRBV5-1,TRBJ2-1,NA,CASSLSGPPGEQFF,TGCGCCAGCAGCTTGAGCGGCCCCCCCGGCGAGCAGTTCTTC
NA,TRBV7-2,TRBJ1-2,NA,CASSSQAGIGGSGYTF,TGTGCCAGCAGCTCCCAAGCGGGGATTGGAGGTAGTGGCTACACCTTC
TRBD2,TRBV9,TRBJ2-7,NA,CASSPGGPDEQYF,TGTGCCAGCAGCCCGGGGGGGCCCGACGAGCAGTACTTC
TRBD1,TRBV30,TRBJ1-4,once,CAWSPGQGVYEKLFF,TGTGCCTGGAGCCCCGGACAGGGCGTTTATGAAAAACTGTTTTTT
NA,TRBV7-8,TRBJ2-3,NA,CASSARSGISTDTQYF,TGTGCCAGCAGCGCCCGGAGTGGCATAAGCACAGATACGCAGTATTTT
NA,TRBV7-2,TRBJ2-6,NA,CASSFRSSGANVLTF,TGTGCCAGCAGCTTCCGGAGCTCTGGGGCCAACGTCCTGACTTTC
TRBD2,TRBV5-1,TRBJ2-1,once,CASSSLPSSGDYNEQFF,TGCGCCAGCAGCTCCCTCCCGTCTAGCGGGGACTACAATGAGCAGTTCTTC
NA,TRBV10-1,TRBJ2-1,once,CASSVLISYNEQFF,TGCGCCAGCAGTGTCTTGATCAGCTACAATGAGCAGTTCTTC
NA,TRBV27,TRBJ2-1,NA,CASGMSGGSYNEQFF,TGTGCCAGCGGTATGTCAGGAGGGTCCTACAATGAGCAGTTCTTC
TRBD1,TRBV18,TRBJ1-2,NA,CASSPETGGERGYTF,TGTGCCAGCTCACCGGAGACAGGGGGTGAACGTGGCTACACCTTC
NA,TRBV6-5,TRBJ1-1,NA,CASSPGLGTEAFF,TGTGCCAGCAGTCCGGGACTTGGCACTGAAGCTTTCTTT
NA,TRBV6-1,TRBJ1-1,NA,CASSEEGGEAFF,TGTGCCAGCAGTGAAGAGGGCGGGGAAGCTTTCTTT
TRBD2,TRBV27,TRBJ2-7,NA,CASSFKTSGRYEQYF,TGTGCCAGCAGTTTCAAGACTAGCGGGAGGTACGAGCAGTACTTC
NA,TRBV25-1,TRBJ1-5,NA,CASSEYGRDQPQHF,TGTGCCAGCAGTGAATATGGCAGGGATCAGCCCCAGCATTTT
NA,TRBV5-1,TRBJ1-2,NA,CASSLDGTGSYGYTF,TGCGCCAGCAGCTTGGACGGTACAGGGTCCTATGGCTACACCTTC
NA,TRBV5-6,TRBJ1-1,few,CASSYAWAAEAFF,TGTGCCAGCAGCTACGCCTGGGCCGCTGAAGCTTTCTTT
TRBD2,TRBV30,TRBJ2-5,NA,CAWRLAGGVTETQYF,TGTGCCTGGAGGCTAGCGGGAGGAGTAACGGAGACCCAGTACTTC
TRBD1,TRBV27,TRBJ1-1,NA,CASSHHRGEAFF,TGTGCCAGCAGTCATCACAGGGGTGAAGCTTTCTTT
TRBD2,TRBV5-1,TRBJ2-1,NA,CASSSNRLAGNNEQFF,TGCGCCAGCAGCTCAAACCGACTAGCGGGTAACAATGAGCAGTTCTTC
TRBD1,TRBV10-2,TRBJ1-2,NA,CASSDTGTGVNYGYTF,TGCGCCAGCAGTGATACCGGGACAGGTGTTAACTATGGCTACACCTTC
TRBD1,TRBV10-3,TRBJ1-5,NA,CAISGQSTGGANNQPQHF,TGTGCCATCAGTGGGCAAAGCACAGGGGGCGCGAACAATCAGCCCCAGCATTTT
NA,TRBV9,TRBJ2-7,NA,CASSVGQRAVEQYF,TGTGCCAGCAGCGTAGGGCAGCGGGCGGTCGAGCAGTACTTC
NA,TRBV10-2,TRBJ2-7,NA,CASTEGGFYEQYF,TGCGCCAGCACCGAAGGCGGCTTCTACGAGCAGTACTTC
TRBD1,TRBV2,TRBJ2-7,NA,CASSPPGQIYEQYF,TGTGCCAGCAGTCCCCCGGGACAGATATACGAGCAGTACTTC
TRBD2,TRBV6-1,TRBJ2-7,NA,CASRLAGPTYEQYF,TGTGCCAGCCGACTAGCGGGACCAACCTACGAGCAGTACTTC
NA,TRBV28,TRBJ1-4,NA,CASSLRPGRLFF,TGTGCCAGCAGTTTACGTCCAGGGCGGCTGTTTTTT
NA,TRBV7-9,TRBJ1-3,NA,CASSPQGAGNTIYF,TGTGCCAGCAGCCCACAAGGAGCTGGAAACACCATATATTTT
NA,TRBV28,TRBJ1-4,NA,CASSSRQRYEKLFF,TGTGCCAGCAGTTCCCGACAGCGATATGAAAAACTGTTTTTT
NA,TRBV19,TRBJ1-1,few,CASRQGDTEAFF,TGTGCCAGTAGGCAGGGCGACACTGAAGCTTTCTTT
NA,TRBV2,TRBJ2-7,few,CASQAAKGRYEQYF,TGTGCCAGCCAGGCGGCGAAGGGGAGGTACGAGCAGTACTTC
TRBD1,TRBV2,TRBJ2-7,NA,CASSSTGTSSYEQYF,TGTGCCAGCAGTTCGACAGGGACCAGCTCCTACGAGCAGTACTTC
TRBD1,TRBV2,TRBJ2-7,NA,CASRRQGVSYEQYF,TGTGCCAGCAGAAGACAGGGAGTCTCCTACGAGCAGTACTTC